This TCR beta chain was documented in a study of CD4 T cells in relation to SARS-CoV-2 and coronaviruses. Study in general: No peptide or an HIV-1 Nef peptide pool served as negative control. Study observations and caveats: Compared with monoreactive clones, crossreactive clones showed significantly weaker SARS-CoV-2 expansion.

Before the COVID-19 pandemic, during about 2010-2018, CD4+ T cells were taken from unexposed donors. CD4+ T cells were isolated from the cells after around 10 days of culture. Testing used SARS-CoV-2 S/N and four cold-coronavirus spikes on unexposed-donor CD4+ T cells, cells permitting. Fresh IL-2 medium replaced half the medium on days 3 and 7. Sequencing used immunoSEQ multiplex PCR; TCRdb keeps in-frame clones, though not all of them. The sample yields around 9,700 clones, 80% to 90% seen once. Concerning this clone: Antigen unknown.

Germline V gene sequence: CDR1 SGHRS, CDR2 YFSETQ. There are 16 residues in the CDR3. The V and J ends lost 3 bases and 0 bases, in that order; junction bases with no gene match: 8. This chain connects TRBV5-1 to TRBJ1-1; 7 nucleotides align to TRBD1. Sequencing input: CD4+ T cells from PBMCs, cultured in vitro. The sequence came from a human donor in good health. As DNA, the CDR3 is TGCGCCAGCAGCTCACCGGGACAGAGGATGAACACTGAAGCTTTCTTT. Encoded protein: CASSSPGQRMNTEAFF.